The clone carrying this T cell receptor beta chain was recorded once. Its specificity is not known. These data belong to a study of cytomegalovirus exposure and HLA in healthy donors. PCR was performed using 60 Vbeta and 13 Jbeta primers. Data came from immunoSEQ multiplex PCR; TCRdb stores just in-frame clones and leaves some out. In the table there are fewer than 200,000 clones, roughly 80% of which are singletons. Germline V CDR1 and CDR2: SEHNR, FQNEAQ (reference sequence). CDR3 length: 11 residues. V dropped 3 bases and J dropped 13 bases, with 10 bases sitting between them. Study conclusions and caveats: A few V segments could not be told apart, such as TRBV6-2 and TRBV6-3, and were left out. The classifier, whose performance was assessed in both the original and validation cohorts, reportedly diagnosed cytomegalovirus status with high specificity and sensitivity.

The chain is built from TRBV7-9 and TRBJ2-1; D is unclear. This receptor was identified in a woman aged 18 to 35 in good health and CMV-seronegative. Sequenced material: PBMCs. The chain's CDR3 is CASSFAYRQFF. DNA of the CDR3: TGTGCCAGCAGCTTTGCCTATCGCCAGTTCTTC.